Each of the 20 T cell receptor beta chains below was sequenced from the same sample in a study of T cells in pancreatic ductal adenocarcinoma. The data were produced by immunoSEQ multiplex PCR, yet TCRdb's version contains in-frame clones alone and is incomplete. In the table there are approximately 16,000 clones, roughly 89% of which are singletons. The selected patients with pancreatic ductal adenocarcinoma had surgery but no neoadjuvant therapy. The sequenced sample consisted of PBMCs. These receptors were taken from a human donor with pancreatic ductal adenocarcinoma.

CDR3: CASSLADLRAGANYGYTF. The CDR3 DNA reads TGTGCCAGCAGCTTAGCTGATCTCCGCGCGGGCGCTAACTATGGCTACACCTTC. V and J are TRBV7-9 and TRBJ1-2; D is unresolved. From germline, CDR1 is SEHNR and CDR2 FQNEAQ (reference sequence). The CDR3 consists of 18 residues. V lost 0 bases and J lost 0, with 17 bases in between.

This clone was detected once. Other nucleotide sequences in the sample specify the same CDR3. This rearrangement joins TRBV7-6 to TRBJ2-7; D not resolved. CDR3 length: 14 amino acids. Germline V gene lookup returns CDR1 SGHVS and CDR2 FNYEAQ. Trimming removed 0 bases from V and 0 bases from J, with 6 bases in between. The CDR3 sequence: CASSLAVSSYEQYF. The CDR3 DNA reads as TGTGCCAGCAGCTTAGCGGTGAGCTCCTACGAGCAGTACTTC.

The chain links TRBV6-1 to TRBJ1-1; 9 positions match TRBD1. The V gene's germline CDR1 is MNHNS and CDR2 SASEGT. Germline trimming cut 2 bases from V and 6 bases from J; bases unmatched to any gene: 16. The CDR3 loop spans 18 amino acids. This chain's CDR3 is CASSEHPRFLRDRAEAFF. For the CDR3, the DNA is TGTGCCAGCAGTGAACACCCCCGATTTCTTAGGGACAGGGCTGAAGCTTTCTTT.

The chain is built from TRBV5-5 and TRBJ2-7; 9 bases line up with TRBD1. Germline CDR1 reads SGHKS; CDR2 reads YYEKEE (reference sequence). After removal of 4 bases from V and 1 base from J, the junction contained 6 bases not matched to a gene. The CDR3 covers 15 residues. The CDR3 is CASSPTGGTSYEQYF. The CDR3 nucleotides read TGTGCCAGCAGCCCAACAGGGGGCACATCCTACGAGCAGTACTTC.

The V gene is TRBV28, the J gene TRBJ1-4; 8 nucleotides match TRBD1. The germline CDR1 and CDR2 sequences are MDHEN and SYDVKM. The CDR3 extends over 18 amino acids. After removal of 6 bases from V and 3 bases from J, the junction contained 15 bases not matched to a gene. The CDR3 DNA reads TGTGCCAGCAGCTATCCCCGGACAGGGATTTTAGCTAATGAAAAACTGTTTTTT. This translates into CASSYPRTGILANEKLFF.

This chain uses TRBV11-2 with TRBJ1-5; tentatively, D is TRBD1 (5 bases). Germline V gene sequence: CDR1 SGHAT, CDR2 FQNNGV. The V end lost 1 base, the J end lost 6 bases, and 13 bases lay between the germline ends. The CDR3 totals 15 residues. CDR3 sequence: CASSLGAGRVQPQHF. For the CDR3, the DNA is TGTGCCAGCAGCTTAGGAGCGGGCAGGGTTCAGCCCCAGCATTTT.

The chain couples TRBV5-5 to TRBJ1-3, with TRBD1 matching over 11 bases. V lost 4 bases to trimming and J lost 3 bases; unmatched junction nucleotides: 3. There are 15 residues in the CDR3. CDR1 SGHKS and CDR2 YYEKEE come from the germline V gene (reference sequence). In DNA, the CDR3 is TGTGCCAGCAGCCGGACAGGGGGCGATGGAAACACCATATATTTT. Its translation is CASSRTGGDGNTIYF.

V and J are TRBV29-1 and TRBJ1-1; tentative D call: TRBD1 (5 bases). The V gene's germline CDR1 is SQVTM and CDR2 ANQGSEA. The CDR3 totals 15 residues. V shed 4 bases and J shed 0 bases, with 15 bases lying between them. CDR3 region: CSVASGWGMNTEAFF. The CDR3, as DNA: TGCAGCGTTGCGTCCGGGTGGGGCATGAACACTGAAGCTTTCTTT.

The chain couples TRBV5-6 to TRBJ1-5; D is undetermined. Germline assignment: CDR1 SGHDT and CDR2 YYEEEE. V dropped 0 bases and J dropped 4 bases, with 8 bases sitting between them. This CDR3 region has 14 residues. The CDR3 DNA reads TGTGCCAGCAGCTTGGGGACGGGGAATCAGCCCCAGCATTTT. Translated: CASSLGTGNQPQHF. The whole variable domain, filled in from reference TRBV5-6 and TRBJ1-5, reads DAGVTQSPTHLIKTRGQQVTLRCSPKSGHDTVSWYQQALGQGPQFIFQYYEEEERQRGNFPDRFSGHQFPNYSSELNVNALLLGDSALYLCASSLGTGNQPQHFGDGTRLSIL.

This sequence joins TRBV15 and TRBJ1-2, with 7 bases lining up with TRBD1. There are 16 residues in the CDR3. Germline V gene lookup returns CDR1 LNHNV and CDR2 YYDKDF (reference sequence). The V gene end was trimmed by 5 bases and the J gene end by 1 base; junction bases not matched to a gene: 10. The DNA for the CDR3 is TGTGCCACCAGCCCAAGCCAAAGGGGGCGTAACTATGGCTACACCTTC. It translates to CATSPSQRGRNYGYTF.

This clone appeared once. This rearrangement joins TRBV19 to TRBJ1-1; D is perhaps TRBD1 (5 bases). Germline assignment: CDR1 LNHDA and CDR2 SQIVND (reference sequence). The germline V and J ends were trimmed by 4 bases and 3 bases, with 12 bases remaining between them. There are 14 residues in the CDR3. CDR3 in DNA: TGTGCCAGTAGTAGGGGCAGGTCGGACACTGAAGCTTTCTTT. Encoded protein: CASSRGRSDTEAFF.

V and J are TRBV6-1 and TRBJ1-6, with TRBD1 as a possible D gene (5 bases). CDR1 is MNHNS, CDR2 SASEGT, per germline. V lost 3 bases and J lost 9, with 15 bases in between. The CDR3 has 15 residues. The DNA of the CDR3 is TGTGCCAGCAGTGAGTTACGGCCAGGGCTTTCACCCCTCCACTTT. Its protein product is CASSELRPGLSPLHF.

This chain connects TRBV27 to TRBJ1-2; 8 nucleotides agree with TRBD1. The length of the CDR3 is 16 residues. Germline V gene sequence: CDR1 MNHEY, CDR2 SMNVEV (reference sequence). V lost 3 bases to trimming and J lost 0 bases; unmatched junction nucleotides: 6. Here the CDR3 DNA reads TGTGCCAGCAGTTTCTCGGACAGGGTTCCTAACTATGGCTACACCTTC. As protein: CASSFSDRVPNYGYTF.

In DNA, the CDR3 is TGTGCCATCAGGGACCCGGGACTAGCGGGGGGGAAAAGCTCCTACAATGAGCAGTTCTTC. Its protein is CAIRDPGLAGGKSSYNEQFF. The chain couples TRBV10-3 to TRBJ2-1; 16 bases match TRBD2. V lost 6 bases, J lost 0 bases, and 11 bases stayed unmatched. Per the germline V gene, CDR1 is ENHRY and CDR2 is SYGVKD. The CDR3 is 20 residues long.

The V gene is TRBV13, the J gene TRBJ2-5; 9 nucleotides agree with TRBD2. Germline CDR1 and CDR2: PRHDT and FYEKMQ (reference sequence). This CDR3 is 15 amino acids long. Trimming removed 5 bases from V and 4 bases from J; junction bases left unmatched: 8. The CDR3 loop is CASSPLRGGLETQYF. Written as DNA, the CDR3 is TGTGCCAGCAGCCCGCTGCGGGGGGGCTTAGAGACCCAGTACTTC.

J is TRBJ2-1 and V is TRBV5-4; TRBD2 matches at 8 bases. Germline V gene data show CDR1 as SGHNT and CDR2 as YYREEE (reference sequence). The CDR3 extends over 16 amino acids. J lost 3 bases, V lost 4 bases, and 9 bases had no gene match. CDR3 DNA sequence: TGTGCCAGCAGCACGGGAGGGCGGTCAAACTACAATGAGCAGTTCTTC. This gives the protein CASSTGGRSNYNEQFF.

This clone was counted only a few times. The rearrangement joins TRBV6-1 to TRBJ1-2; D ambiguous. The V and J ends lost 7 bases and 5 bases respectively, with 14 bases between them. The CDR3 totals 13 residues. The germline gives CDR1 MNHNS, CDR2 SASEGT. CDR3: CASNQDHPYGYTF. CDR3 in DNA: TGTGCCAGCAACCAGGACCACCCGTATGGCTACACCTTC.

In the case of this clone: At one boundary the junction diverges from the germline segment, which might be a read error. CDR3 loop: CASSVIERQDF. In DNA form, the CDR3 reads TGTGCCAGCAGCGTAATTGAACGACAGGACTTT. The chain has TRBV7-9 and TRBJ1-1, with a weak D call TRBD1 (6 bases). The germline V gene encodes CDR1 SEHNR and CDR2 FQNEAQ (reference sequence). This CDR3 has 11 residues.

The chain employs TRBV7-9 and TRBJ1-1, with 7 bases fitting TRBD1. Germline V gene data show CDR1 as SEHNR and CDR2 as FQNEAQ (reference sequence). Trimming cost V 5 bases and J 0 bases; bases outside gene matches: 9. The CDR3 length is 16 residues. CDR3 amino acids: CASSPGPGTVNTEAFF. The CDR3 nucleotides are TGTGCCAGCAGCCCGGGGCCCGGGACAGTGAACACTGAAGCTTTCTTT.

Here the CDR3 reads CASSDRTSSGQFF. CDR3 coding DNA: TGTGCCAGCAGTGATAGGACTAGCTCAGGGCAGTTCTTC. The V and J genes are TRBV6-1 and TRBJ2-1, with 8 bases identical to TRBD2. Germline-derived CDR1 and CDR2 are MNHNS and SASEGT. CDR3 size: 13 residues. J was trimmed by 12 bases and V by 3 bases; bases with no gene match: 7.